One sample yielded the 15 T cell receptor beta chains listed below, sequenced in a study of blood T cell repertoires in COVID-19 (dated by TCRdb to between 2020 and 2021). Library creation used the immunoSEQ multiplex PCR assay. Sourced from immuneACCESS, this table was stored by TCRdb with only in-frame sequences that have V and J called. A share of the clones is absent; for the studies checked, an unresolved V gene accounts for under half, and the remainder has no known explanation. The sample table holds some 300,000 clones, of which about nine tenths were seen once. Together, the top ten hold roughly 2.8% of the sample. Sequenced: PBMCs or T cells enriched from blood (not recorded which). The receptors come from a woman aged 45-59 years who had been exposed to COVID-19.

In its sample, this clone was seen once. This chain links TRBV6-5 with TRBJ2-2, with 7 bases fitting TRBD1. The CDR3 extends over 14 amino acids. V lost 7 bases, J lost 3 bases, and 5 bases stayed unmatched. CDR1 is MNHEY and CDR2 is SVGAGI in the germline V gene. CDR3: CASKRDRDTGELFF. In DNA, the CDR3 is TGTGCCAGCAAAAGAGACAGGGACACCGGGGAGCTGTTTTTT.

The chain joins TRBV9 to TRBJ1-3; 7 positions match TRBD1. Trimming cost V 2 bases and J 5 bases; bases outside gene matches: 4. Germline V gives CDR1 SGDLS, CDR2 YYNGEE. The CDR3 is made up of 14 amino acids. CDR3 region: CASSVTGQRNTIYF. CDR3 coding DNA: TGTGCCAGCAGCGTCACGGGACAGCGAAACACCATATATTTT. Complete variable domain (other parts from reference TRBV9 and TRBJ1-3): DSGVTQTPKHLITATGQRVTLRCSPRSGDLSVYWYQQSLDQGLQFLIQYYNGEERAKGNILERFSAQQFPDLHSELNLSSLELGDSALYFCASSVTGQRNTIYFGEGSWLTVV.

The V gene is TRBV28, the J gene TRBJ2-7; 12 bases match TRBD1. This CDR3 is 16 amino acids long. Trimming cost V 5 bases and J 7 bases; bases outside gene matches: 12. Looked up from germline, CDR1 is MDHEN and CDR2 is SYDVKM. CDR3 sequence: CASSPPRDRGHGEQYF. For the CDR3, the DNA is TGTGCCAGCAGTCCCCCCCGGGACAGGGGGCATGGGGAGCAGTACTTC.

This rearrangement joins TRBV5-1 to TRBJ1-4; TRBD1 matches 9 bases. CDR3 length equals 15 residues. Germline V gene lookup returns CDR1 SGHRS and CDR2 YFSETQ. V dropped 1 base and J dropped 10; count of bases not matched to a gene: 8. This CDR3 reads CASSLREGQGRKLFF. The DNA of the CDR3 is TGCGCCAGCAGCTTGAGGGAGGGACAGGGCCGAAAACTGTTTTTT.

The chain uses TRBV5-4 and TRBJ2-6, with TRBD1 matching over 9 bases. There are 15 residues in the CDR3. Germline V gives CDR1 SGHNT, CDR2 YYREEE (reference sequence). The V and J ends lost 8 bases and 1 base, in that order; junction bases with no gene match: 4. Here the CDR3 reads CASTGTGSGANVLTF. As DNA, the CDR3 is TGTGCCAGTACCGGGACAGGGTCTGGGGCCAACGTCCTGACTTTC.

The V gene is TRBV28, the J gene TRBJ2-5; D is ambiguous. Germline V lookup: CDR1 MDHEN, CDR2 SYDVKM. CDR3 size: 15 residues. Trimming shortened V by 3 bases and J by 4 bases, and 15 bases separated the two germline ends. CDR3 sequence: CASSFSGINGETQYF. The CDR3 coding sequence is TGTGCCAGCAGTTTCTCCGGTATCAATGGAGAGACCCAGTACTTC.

V gene TRBV23-1 combines with J gene TRBJ2-7; 7 bases agree with TRBD1. TRBV23-1 is an ORF; its function is uncertain. Trimming took 6 bases from V and 0 from J; bases not matched to a gene: 5. This CDR3 has 14 residues. As DNA, the CDR3 is TGCGCCAGCAGATCGGACAGGTCCTCCTACGAGCAGTACTTC. This sequence encodes CASRSDRSSYEQYF.

J is TRBJ1-2 and V is TRBV4-1; D unresolved. CDR1 MGHRA and CDR2 YSYEKL come from the germline V gene. This CDR3 comprises 15 residues. The V end was cut by 0 bases, the J end by 4 bases, with 12 bases between. The DNA for the CDR3 is TGCGCCAGCAGCCAAGATCCGGGGATGGTCTATGGCTACACCTTC. This translates into CASSQDPGMVYGYTF.

About this clone itself: The sample has other DNA sequences that encode this CDR3 too. The chain employs TRBV18 and TRBJ1-5; 10 bases agree with TRBD1. V dropped 3 bases and J dropped 4; count of bases not matched to a gene: 3. This CDR3 spans 15 amino acids. CDR1 and CDR2 from the germline V gene are KGHSH and LQKENI. As DNA, the CDR3 is TGTGCCAGCTCACCTGGGACAGGGGTGAATCAGCCCCAGCATTTT. Residues: CASSPGTGVNQPQHF.

The chain has TRBV2 and TRBJ2-5; 14 positions match TRBD2. CDR3 size: 17 residues. Germline lookup yields CDR1 SNHLY and CDR2 FYNNEI. V lost 6 bases, J lost 1 base, and 7 bases stayed unmatched. CDR3 residues: CASRTSGGAFLQETQYF. CDR3 bases: TGTGCCAGCAGGACTAGCGGGGGGGCCTTCCTCCAAGAGACCCAGTACTTC. Based on the CDR3 plus reference TRBV2 and TRBJ2-5, the full variable domain is EPEVTQTPSHQVTQMGQEVILRCVPISNHLYFYWYRQILGQKVEFLVSFYNNEISEKSEIFDDQFSVERPDGSNFTLKIRSTKLEDSAMYFCASRTSGGAFLQETQYFGPGTRLLVL.

The V and J genes are TRBV19 and TRBJ1-5, with TRBD1 as a possible D gene (6 bases). Trimming took off 6 bases at V and 4 bases at J, with 22 bases between the two ends. Germline CDR1 reads LNHDA; CDR2 reads SQIVND (reference sequence). This CDR3 has 17 amino acids. The CDR3 region is CASRAPGLGQGNQPQHF. CDR3 bases: TGTGCCAGTAGGGCCCCCGGGTTAGGGCAGGGGAATCAGCCCCAGCATTTT.

This clone has more than one count but fewer than ten. The chain is built from TRBV7-9 and TRBJ1-4; 8 bases align to TRBD1. Trimming took 5 bases from V and 7 from J; bases not matched to a gene: 9. The germline V gene encodes CDR1 SEHNR and CDR2 FQNEAQ (reference sequence). CDR3 length: 15 amino acids. CDR3 amino acids: CASSPWTGRGEKLFF. CDR3 bases: TGTGCCAGCAGCCCCTGGACAGGGCGGGGTGAAAAACTGTTTTTT. Together with reference TRBV7-9 and TRBJ1-4, the CDR3 gives the full variable domain: DTGVSQNPRHKITKRGQNVTFRCDPISEHNRLYWYRQTLGQGPEFLTYFQNEAQLEKSRLLSDRFSAERPKGSFSTLEIQRTEQGDSAMYLCASSPWTGRGEKLFFGSGTQLSVL.

This clone came up once. The chain has TRBV3-1 (or the pseudogene TRBV3-2) and TRBJ1-1; 8 nucleotides line up with TRBD1. Germline CDR1 is LGHDT and CDR2 is YNNKEL (reference sequence). The CDR3 runs to 15 residues. J was trimmed by 1 base and V by 2 bases; bases with no gene match: 3. CDR3 DNA: TGTGCCAGCAGCCAACAGGGGGCCGGGAACACTGAAGCTTTCTTT. It is translated as CASSQQGAGNTEAFF.

Written as DNA, the CDR3 is TGTGCCAGCAGCCGACAGAGTAGCAATCAGCCCCAGCATTTT. Translating gives CASSRQSSNQPQHF. V usage is TRBV5-5 and J usage is TRBJ1-5, with a possible D match to TRBD1 (5 bases). The V end was cut by 4 bases, the J end by 0 bases, with 8 bases between. The germline CDR1 and CDR2 sequences are SGHKS and YYEKEE (reference sequence). This CDR3 has 14 amino acids.

The V call is TRBV6-5, the J call TRBJ1-5, with TRBD1 identical over 8 bases. Germline trimming cut 6 bases from V and 9 bases from J; bases unmatched to any gene: 4. The CDR3 runs to 12 residues. Germline CDR1 is MNHEY and CDR2 is SVGAGI. The DNA for the CDR3 is TGTGCCAGCAGACAGGGGGGAGGGCCCCAGCATTTT. Amino acids: CASRQGGGPQHF.